Sequencing of this T cell receptor gamma chain was carried out in a study of γδ T cells in repeated Plasmodium falciparum infection. Study as a whole: Donors had four controlled P. falciparum NF54 infections over roughly 600 days. Findings and caveats of the study: Many TCRgamma sequences overlapped between individuals in stable Vgamma9/Vdelta2+ repertoires. The Malian cohort came from a small rural village of predominantly one ethnic group.

TRG and TRD sequences were obtained from every sorted gammadelta sample. TCRdb ran CATT on the multiplex PCR reads. The sample carries some 30,000 gamma-chain clones, approximately 1.4% recorded once. Bulk repertoires came from Vgamma9/Vdelta2+ or Vdelta2-negative gammadelta T cells flow-sorted from PBMC. This CDR3 spans 14 amino acids. CDR1 is VTNTFY, CDR2 YDVSTARD, per germline (reference sequence). As regards this clone: Antigen specificity is unknown. The TCRdb record carries a much larger clone's protein, which differs from this DNA's translation at residue 5; a read error is the likely cause, and the protein listed here is the DNA translation.

The chain is built from TRGV3 and TRGJ1 or TRGJ2. TCRdb is silent on the J gene; assignment here came from matching the DNA to germline. Specimen: gamma-delta T cells from blood. This TCR was recovered from a pool of human donors (malaria-infected and uninfected, not separated). CDR3 residues: CATWGRPFYYKKLF. The CDR3 DNA sequence: TGTGCCACCTGGGGCAGGCCCTTTTATTATAAGAAACTCTTT.